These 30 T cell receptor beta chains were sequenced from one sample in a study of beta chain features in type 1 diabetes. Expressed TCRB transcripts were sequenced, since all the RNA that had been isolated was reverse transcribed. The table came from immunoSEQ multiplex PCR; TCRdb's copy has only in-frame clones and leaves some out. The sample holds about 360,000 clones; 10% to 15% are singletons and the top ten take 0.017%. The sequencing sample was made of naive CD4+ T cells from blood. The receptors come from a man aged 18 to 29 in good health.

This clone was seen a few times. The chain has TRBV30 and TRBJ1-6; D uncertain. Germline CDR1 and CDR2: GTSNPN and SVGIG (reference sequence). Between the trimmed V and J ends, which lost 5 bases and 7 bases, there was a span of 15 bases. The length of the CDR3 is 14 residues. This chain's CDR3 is CAWGRTFRNSPLHF. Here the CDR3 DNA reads TGTGCCTGGGGGAGAACATTCAGGAATTCACCCCTCCACTTT. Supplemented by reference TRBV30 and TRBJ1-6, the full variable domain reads SQTIHQWPATLVQPVGSPLSLECTVEGTSNPNLYWYRQAAGRGLQLLFYSVGIGQISSEVPQNLSASRPQDRQFILSSKKLLLSDSGFYLCAWGRTFRNSPLHFGNGTRLTVT.

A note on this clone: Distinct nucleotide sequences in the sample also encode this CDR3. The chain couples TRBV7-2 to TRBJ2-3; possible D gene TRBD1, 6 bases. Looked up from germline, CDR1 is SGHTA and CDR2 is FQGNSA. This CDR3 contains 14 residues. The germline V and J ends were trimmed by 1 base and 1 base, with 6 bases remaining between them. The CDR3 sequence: CASSLDRGTDTQYF. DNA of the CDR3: TGTGCCAGCAGCTTAGACAGGGGCACAGATACGCAGTATTTT.

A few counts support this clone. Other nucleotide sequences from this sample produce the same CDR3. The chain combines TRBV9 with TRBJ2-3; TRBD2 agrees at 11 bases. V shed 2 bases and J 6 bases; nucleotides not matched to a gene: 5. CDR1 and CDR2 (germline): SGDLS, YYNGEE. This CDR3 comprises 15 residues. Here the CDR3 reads CASSVTSGSTDTQYF. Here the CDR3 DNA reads TGTGCCAGCAGCGTTACTAGCGGGAGTACGGATACGCAGTATTTT.

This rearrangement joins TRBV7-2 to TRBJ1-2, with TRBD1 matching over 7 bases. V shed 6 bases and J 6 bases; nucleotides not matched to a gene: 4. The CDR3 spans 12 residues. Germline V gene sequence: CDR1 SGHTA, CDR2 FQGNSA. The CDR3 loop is CASRRTGHGYTF. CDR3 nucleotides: TGTGCCAGCAGGAGGACAGGTCATGGCTACACCTTC.

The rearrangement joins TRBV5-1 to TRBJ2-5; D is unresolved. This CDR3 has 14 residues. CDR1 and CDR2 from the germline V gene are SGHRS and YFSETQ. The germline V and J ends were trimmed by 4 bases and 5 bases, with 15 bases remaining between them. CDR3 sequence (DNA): TGCGCCAGCAGCCGCGGTTCGGAGTTGGAGACCCAGTACTTC. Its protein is CASSRGSELETQYF.

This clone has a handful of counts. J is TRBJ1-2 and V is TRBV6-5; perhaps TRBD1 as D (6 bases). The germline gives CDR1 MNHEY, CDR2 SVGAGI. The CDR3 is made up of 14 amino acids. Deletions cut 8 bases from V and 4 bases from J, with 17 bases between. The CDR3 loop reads CASYPAGVAYGYTF. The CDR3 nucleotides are TGTGCCAGCTACCCGGCAGGGGTGGCCTATGGCTACACCTTC.

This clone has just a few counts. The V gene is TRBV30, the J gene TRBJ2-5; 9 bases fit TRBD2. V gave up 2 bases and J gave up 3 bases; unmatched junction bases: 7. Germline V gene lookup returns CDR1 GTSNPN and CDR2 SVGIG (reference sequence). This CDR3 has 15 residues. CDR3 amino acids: CAWSPRRGGEETQYF. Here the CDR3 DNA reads TGTGCCTGGAGTCCTCGGCGGGGGGGCGAAGAGACCCAGTACTTC.

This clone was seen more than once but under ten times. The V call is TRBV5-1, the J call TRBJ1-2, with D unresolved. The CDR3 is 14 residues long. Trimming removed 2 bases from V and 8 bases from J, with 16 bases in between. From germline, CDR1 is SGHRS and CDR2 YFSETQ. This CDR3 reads CASSFSGVKSGYTF. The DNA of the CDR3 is TGCGCCAGCAGCTTTTCGGGAGTGAAGAGCGGCTACACCTTC.

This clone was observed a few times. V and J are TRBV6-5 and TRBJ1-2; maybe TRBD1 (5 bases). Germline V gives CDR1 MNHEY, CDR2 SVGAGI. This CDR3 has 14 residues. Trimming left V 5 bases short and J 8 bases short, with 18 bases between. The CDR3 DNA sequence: TGTGCCAGCAGTGAACTTGGACATTCCGGCGGCTACACCTTC. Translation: CASSELGHSGGYTF.

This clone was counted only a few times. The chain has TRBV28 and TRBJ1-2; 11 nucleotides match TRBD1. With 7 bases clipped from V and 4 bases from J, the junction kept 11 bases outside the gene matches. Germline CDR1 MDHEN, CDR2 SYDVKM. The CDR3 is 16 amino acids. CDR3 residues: CASNDGQGARLYGYTF. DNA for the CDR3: TGTGCCAGCAACGACGGACAGGGGGCGCGTCTCTATGGCTACACCTTC.

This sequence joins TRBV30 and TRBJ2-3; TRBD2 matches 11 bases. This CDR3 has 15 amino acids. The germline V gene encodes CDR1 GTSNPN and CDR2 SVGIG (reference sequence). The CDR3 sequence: CASTASGRNTDTQYF. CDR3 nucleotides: TGTGCATCCACCGCTAGCGGGAGGAACACAGATACGCAGTATTTT.

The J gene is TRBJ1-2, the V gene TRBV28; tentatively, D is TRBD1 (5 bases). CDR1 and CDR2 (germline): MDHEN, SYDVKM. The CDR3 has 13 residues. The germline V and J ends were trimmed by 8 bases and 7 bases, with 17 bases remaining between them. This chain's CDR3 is CASEGTSGGGYTF. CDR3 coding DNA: TGTGCCAGCGAAGGGACTTCGGGAGGTGGCTACACCTTC.

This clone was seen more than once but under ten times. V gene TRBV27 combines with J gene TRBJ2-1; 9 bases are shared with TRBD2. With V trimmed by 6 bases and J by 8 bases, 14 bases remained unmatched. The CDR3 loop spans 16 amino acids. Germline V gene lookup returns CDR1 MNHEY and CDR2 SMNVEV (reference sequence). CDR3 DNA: TGTGCCAGCAGCCCCCTAGAAGCGGGGGGTATCGATGAGCAGTTCTTC. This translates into CASSPLEAGGIDEQFF.

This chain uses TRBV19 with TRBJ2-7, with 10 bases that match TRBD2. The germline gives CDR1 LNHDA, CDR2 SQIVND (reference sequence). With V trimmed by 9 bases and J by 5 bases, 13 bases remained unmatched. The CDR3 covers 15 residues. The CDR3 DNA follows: TGTGCCAGCGGACTAGCGGCCCGCTTAGGAAACGAGCAGTACTTC. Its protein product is CASGLAARLGNEQYF.

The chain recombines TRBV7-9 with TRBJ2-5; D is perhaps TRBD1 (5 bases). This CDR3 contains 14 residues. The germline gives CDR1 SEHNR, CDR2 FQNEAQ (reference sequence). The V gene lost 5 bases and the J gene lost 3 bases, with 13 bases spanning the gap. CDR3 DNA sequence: TGTGCCAGCAGCCTCGGACATGTGGAAGAGACCCAGTACTTC. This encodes CASSLGHVEETQYF.

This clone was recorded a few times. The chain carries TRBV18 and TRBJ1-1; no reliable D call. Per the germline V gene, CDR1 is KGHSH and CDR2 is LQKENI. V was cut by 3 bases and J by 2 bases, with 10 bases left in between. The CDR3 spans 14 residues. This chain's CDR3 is CASSPAGSNTEAFF. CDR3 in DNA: TGTGCCAGCTCACCGGCGGGCAGTAACACTGAAGCTTTCTTT.

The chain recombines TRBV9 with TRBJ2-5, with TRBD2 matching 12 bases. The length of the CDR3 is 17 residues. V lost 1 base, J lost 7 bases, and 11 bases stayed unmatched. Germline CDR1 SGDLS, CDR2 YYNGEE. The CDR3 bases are TGTGCCAGCAGCGTATATGGGACTAGCGGGCCGGAGGTGACCCAGTACTTC. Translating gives CASSVYGTSGPEVTQYF.

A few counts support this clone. CDR3 coding DNA: TGTGCCAGCAGCCCCCGCGCGGGTCAAGCCTACAATGAGCAGTTCTTC. It specifies CASSPRAGQAYNEQFF. The chain couples TRBV7-2 to TRBJ2-1, with D possibly TRBD2 on 5 matching bases. This CDR3 is built from 16 residues. Looked up from germline, CDR1 is SGHTA and CDR2 is FQGNSA. The V and J ends lost 5 bases and 2 bases respectively, with 16 bases between them.

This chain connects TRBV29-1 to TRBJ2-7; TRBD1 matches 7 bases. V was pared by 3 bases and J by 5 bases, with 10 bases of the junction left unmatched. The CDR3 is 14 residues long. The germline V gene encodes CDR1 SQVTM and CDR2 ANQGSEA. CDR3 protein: CSVEPRQGNNEQYF. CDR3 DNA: TGCAGCGTTGAGCCCCGACAGGGAAACAACGAGCAGTACTTC.

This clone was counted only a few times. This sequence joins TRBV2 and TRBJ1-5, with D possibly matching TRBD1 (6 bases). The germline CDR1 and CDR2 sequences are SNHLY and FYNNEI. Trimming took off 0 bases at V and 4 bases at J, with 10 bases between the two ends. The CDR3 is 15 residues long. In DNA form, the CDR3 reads TGTGCCAGCAGTGAAGCACAGGGTGGAAATCAGCCCCAGCATTTT. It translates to CASSEAQGGNQPQHF. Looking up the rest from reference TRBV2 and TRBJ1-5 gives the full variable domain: EPEVTQTPSHQVTQMGQEVILRCVPISNHLYFYWYRQILGQKVEFLVSFYNNEISEKSEIFDDQFSVERPDGSNFTLKIRSTKLEDSAMYFCASSEAQGGNQPQHFGDGTRLSIL.

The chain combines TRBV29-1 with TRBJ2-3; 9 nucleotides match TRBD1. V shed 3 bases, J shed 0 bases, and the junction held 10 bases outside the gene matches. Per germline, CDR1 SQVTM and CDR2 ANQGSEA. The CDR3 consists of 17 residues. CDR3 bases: TGCAGCGTTGACCAGACCTTCGGACAGGGGAGCACAGATACGCAGTATTTT. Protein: CSVDQTFGQGSTDTQYF.

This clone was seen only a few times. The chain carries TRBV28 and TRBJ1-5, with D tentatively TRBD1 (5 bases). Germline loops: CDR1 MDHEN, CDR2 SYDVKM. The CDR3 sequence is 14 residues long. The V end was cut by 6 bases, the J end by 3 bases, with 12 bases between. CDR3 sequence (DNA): TGTGCCAGCAGCCTGAGACAGAACAATCAGCCCCAGCATTTT. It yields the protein CASSLRQNNQPQHF.

This CDR3 reads CASSGQGSQETQYF. In DNA, the CDR3 is TGCGCCAGCAGCGGGCAGGGGTCGCAAGAGACCCAGTACTTC. The chain employs TRBV5-1 and TRBJ2-5, with D perhaps TRBD1 (6 bases). Germline values: CDR1 SGHRS, CDR2 YFSETQ. Trimming shortened V by 4 bases and J by 2 bases, and 12 bases separated the two germline ends. This CDR3 has 14 residues.

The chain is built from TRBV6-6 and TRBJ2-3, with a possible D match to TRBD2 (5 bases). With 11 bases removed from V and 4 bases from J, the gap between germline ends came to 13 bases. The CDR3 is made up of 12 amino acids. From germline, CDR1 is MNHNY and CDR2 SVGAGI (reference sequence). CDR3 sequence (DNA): TGTGCCGGCGGGTCCTCCCCAGATACGCAGTATTTT. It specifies CAGGSSPDTQYF.

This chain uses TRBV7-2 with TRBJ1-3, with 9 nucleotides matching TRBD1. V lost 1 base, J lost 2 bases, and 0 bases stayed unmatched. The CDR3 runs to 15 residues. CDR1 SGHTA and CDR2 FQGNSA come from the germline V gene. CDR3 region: CASSLGQGAGNTIYF. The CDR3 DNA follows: TGTGCCAGCAGCTTAGGACAGGGGGCTGGAAACACCATATATTTT.

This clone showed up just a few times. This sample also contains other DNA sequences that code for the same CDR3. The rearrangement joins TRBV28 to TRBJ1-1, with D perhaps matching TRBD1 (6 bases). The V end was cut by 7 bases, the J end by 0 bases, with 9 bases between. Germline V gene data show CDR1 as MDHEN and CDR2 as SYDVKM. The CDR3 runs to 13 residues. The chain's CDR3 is CASIGQLNTEAFF. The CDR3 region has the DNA TGTGCCAGCATCGGACAGTTGAACACTGAAGCTTTCTTT.

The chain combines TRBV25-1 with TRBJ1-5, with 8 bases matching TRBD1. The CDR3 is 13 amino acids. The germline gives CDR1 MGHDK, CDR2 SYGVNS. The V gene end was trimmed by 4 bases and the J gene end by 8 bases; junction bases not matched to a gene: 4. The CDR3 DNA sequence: TGTGCCAGCAGTGGGACAGGGTTTAAGCCCCAGCATTTT. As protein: CASSGTGFKPQHF.

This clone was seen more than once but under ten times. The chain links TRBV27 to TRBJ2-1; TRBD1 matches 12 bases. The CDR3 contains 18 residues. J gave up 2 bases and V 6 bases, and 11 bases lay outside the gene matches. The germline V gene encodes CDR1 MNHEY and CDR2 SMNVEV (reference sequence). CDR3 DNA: TGTGCCAGCAGCCCCGGGACAGGGGGCTTCCGCACCTACAATGAGCAGTTCTTC. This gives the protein CASSPGTGGFRTYNEQFF.

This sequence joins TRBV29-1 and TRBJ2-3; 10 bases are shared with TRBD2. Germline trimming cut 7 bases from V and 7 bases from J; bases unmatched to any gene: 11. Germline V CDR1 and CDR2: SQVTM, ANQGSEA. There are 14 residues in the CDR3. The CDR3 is CSAQGLAGVYTQYF. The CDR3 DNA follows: TGCAGCGCCCAAGGGCTAGCGGGGGTTTATACGCAGTATTTT.

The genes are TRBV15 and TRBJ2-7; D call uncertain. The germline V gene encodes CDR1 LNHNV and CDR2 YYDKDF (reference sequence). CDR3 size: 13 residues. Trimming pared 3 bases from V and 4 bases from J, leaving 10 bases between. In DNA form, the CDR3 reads TGTGCCACCAGCAGCCTCGGTGAGTACGAGCAGTACTTC. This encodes CATSSLGEYEQYF.